Following are 2 T cell receptor beta chains from one sample sequenced in a study of T cell repertoires in cytomegalovirus infection. TCRdb used MiXCR to reprocess the reads, holding one entry per CDR3 protein. Of some 440,000 distinct CDR3 sequences listed, approximately 31% were seen once; the top ten hold around 15%. Sequenced input: PBMCs. The source of these receptors is a human donor in good health (CMV status not recorded). Some clones in this sample may be carry-over from other donors' samples.

The table lists this clonotype with a few counts. The J gene is TRBJ1-6, the V gene TRBV27, with unresolved D. The germline CDR1 and CDR2 sequences are MNHEY and SMNVEV (reference sequence). The CDR3 covers 14 residues. The V end lost 2 bases, the J end lost 7 bases, and 9 bases lay between the germline ends. CDR3 DNA: TGTGCCAGCAGTTTAATCGACACAAATTCACCCCTCCACTTT. The encoded protein is CASSLIDTNSPLHF.

Only one count was recorded for this clonotype. A much larger clone is a single base away; this may be a read error. The rearrangement joins TRBV6-6 to TRBJ2-2, with 9 bases that match TRBD2. The V gene's germline CDR1 is MNHNY and CDR2 SVGAGI (reference sequence). This CDR3 has 18 amino acids. CDR3 region: CASSYNERLAGNTGERFF. DNA for the CDR3: TGTGCCAGCAGTTACAATGAACGGCTAGCGGGGAACACCGGGGAGCGGTTTTTT.